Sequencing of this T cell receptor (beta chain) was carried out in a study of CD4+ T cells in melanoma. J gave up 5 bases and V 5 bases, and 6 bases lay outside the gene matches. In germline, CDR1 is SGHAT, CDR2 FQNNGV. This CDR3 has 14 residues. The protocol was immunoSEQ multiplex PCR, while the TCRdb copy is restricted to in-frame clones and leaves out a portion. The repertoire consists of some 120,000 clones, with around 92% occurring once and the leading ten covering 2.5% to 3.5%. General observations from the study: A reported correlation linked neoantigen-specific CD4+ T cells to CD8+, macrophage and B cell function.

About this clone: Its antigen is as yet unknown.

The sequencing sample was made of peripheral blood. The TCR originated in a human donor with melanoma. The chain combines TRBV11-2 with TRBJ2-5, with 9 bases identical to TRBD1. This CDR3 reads CASSRNGQGETQYF. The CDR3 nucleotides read TGTGCCAGCAGCCGGAACGGACAGGGGGAGACCCAGTACTTC.